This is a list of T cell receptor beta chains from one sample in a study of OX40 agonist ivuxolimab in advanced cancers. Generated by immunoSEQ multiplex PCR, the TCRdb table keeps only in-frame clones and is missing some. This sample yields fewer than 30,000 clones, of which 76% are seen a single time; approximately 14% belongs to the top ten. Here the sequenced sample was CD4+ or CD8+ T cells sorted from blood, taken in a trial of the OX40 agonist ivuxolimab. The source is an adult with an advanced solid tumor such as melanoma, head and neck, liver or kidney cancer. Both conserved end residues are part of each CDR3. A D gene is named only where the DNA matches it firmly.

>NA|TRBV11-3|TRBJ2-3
CASSHRGTGDTQYF
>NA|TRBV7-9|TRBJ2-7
CASSPTPAYEQYF
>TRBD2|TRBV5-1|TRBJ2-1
CASSFELAGDNEQFF
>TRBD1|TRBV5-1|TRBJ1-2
CASSLDGTGYGGYTF
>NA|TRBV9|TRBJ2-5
CASSVGREETQYF
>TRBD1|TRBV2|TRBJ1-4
CASAEGQGNEKLFF
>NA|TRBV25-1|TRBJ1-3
CASSVASGNTIYF
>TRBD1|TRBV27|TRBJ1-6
CASNRDRMNSPLHF
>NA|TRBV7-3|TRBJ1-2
CASSATPGEGYTF
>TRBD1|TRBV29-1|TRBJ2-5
CSVRFGLDRGPETQYF